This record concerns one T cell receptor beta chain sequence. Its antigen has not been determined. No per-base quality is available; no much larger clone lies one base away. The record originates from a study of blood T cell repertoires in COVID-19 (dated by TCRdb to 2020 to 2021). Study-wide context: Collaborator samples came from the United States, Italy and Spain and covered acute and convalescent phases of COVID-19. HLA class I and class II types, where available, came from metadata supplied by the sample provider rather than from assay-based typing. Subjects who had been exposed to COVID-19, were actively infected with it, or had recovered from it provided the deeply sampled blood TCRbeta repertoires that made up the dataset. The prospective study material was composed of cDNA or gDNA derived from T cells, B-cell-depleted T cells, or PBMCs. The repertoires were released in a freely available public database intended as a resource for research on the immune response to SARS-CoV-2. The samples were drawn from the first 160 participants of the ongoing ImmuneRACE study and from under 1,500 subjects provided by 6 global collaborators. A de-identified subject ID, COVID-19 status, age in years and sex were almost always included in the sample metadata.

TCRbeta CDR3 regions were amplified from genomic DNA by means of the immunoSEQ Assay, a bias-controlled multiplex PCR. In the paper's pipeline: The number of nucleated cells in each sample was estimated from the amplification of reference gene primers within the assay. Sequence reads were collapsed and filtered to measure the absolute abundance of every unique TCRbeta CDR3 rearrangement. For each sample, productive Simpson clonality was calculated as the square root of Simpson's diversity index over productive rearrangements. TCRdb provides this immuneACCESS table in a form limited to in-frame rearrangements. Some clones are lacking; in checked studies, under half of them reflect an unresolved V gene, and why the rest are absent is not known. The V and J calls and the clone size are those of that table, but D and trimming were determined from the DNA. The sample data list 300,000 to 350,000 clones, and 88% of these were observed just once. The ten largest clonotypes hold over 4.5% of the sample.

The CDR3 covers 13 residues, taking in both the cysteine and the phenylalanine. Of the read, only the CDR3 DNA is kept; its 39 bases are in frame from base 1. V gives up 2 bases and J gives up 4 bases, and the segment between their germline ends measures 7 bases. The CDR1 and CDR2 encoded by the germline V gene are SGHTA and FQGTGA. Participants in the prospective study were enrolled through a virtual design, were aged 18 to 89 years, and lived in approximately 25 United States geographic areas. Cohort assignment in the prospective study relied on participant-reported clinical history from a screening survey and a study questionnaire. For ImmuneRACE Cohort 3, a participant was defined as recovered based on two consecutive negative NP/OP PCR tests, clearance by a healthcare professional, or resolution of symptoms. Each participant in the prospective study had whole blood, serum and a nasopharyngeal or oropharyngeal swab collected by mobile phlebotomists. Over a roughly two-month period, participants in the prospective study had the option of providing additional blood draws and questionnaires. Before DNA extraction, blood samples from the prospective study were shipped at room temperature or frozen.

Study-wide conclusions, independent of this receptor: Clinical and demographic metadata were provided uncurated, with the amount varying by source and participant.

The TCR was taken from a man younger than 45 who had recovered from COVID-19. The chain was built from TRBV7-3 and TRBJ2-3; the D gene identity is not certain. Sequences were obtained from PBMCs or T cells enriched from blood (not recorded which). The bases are TGTGCCAGCAGCTTAGCAGTCCCAGATACGCAGTATTTT. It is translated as CASSLAVPDTQYF. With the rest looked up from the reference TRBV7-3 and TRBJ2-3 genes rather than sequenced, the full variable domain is GAGVSQTPSNKVTEKGKYVELRCDPISGHTALYWYRQSLGQGPEFLIYFQGTGAADDSGLPNDRFFAVRPEGSVSTLKIQRTERGDSAVYLCASSLAVPDTQYFGPGTRLTVL.